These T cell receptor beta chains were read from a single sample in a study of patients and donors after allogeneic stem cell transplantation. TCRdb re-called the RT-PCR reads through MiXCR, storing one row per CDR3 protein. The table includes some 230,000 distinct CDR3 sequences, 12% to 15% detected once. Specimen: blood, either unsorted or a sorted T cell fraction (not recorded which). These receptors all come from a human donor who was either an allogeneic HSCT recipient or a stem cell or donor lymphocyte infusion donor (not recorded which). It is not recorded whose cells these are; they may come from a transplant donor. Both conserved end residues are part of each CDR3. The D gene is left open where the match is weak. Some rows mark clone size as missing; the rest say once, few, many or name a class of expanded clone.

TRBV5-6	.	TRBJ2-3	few	CASSLELFRSTDTQYF	TGTGCCAGCAGCTTGGAACTTTTCCGGAGCACAGATACGCAGTATTTT
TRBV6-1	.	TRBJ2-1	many	CASSLGTGTHSYNEQFF	TGTGCCAGCAGTCTCGGAACCGGGACCCACTCCTACAATGAGCAGTTCTTC
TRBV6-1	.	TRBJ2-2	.	CASSGRGWELFF	TGTGCCAGCAGTGGGAGGGGTTGGGAGCTGTTTTTT
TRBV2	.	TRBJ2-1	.	CASSDRRKQFF	TGTGCCAGCAGTGATAGGCGTAAGCAGTTCTTC
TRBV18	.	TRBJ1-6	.	CASSPMAASSYNSPLHF	TGTGCCAGCTCACCAATGGCAGCGAGCTCCTATAATTCACCCCTCCACTTT
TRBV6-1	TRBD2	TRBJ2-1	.	CASRRGAELNEQFF	TGTGCCAGCAGGCGGGGGGCCGAATTAAATGAGCAGTTCTTC
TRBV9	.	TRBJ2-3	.	CASSPPLMGGGTQYF	TGTGCCAGCAGCCCCCCCCTTATGGGAGGGGGTACGCAGTATTTT
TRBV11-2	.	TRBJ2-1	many	CASNPSGSFVGNEQFF	TGTGCCAGCAACCCCTCCGGGAGTTTTGTGGGCAATGAGCAGTTCTTC
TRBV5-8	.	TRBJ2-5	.	CASTRTGHLLETQYF	TGTGCCAGCACCCGAACAGGACACCTCCTAGAGACCCAGTACTTC
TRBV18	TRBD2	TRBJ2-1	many	CASSPGLAGDEQFF	TGTGCCAGCTCACCCGGACTAGCGGGAGATGAGCAGTTCTTC
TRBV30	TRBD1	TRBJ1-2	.	CAWDDRGGYTF	TGTGCCTGGGACGACAGGGGCGGCTACACCTTC
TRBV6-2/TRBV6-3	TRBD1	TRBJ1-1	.	CASSYSGSGGPEAFF	TGTGCCAGCAGTTACTCAGGGTCAGGGGGCCCTGAAGCTTTCTTT
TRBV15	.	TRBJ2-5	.	CATSKAGLGYQETQYF	TGTGCCACCAGCAAAGCAGGGCTTGGGTACCAAGAGACCCAGTACTTC
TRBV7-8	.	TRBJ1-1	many	CASSPIMNTEAFF	TGTGCCAGCAGCCCGATAATGAACACTGAAGCTTTCTTT
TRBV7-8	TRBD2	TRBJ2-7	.	CASSLATSGPQKQYF	TGTGCCAGCAGCTTAGCGACTAGCGGACCGCAAAAGCAGTACTTC
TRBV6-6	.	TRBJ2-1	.	CASSYLTGYEQFF	TGTGCCAGCAGTTACCTAACAGGGTATGAGCAGTTCTTC
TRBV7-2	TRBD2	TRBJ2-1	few	CASSDLAGGWNEQFF	TGTGCCAGCAGCGATCTAGCGGGGGGGTGGAATGAGCAGTTCTTC
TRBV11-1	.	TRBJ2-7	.	CASSLSEGRTYEQYF	TGTGCCAGCAGCTTATCGGAGGGGCGAACCTACGAGCAGTACTTC
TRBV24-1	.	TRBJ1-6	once	CATSDGQGSNSPLHF	TGTGCCACCAGTGACGGGCAGGGATCTAATTCACCCCTCCACTTT
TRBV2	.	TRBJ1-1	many	CASKRAETPNTEAFF	TGTGCCTCAAAGAGGGCAGAGACGCCTAACACTGAAGCTTTCTTT
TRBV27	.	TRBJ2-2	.	CASTRAKTGELFF	TGTGCCAGCACCCGGGCTAAGACCGGGGAGCTGTTTTTT
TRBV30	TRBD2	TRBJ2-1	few	CAWSLNQGLAMDEQFF	TGTGCCTGGAGTCTCAACCAGGGACTAGCTATGGATGAGCAGTTCTTC
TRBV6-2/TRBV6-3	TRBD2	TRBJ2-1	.	CASSYSPPGLAGGNYNEQFF	TGTGCCAGCAGTTACTCACCTCCGGGACTAGCGGGGGGGAACTACAATGAGCAGTTCTTC
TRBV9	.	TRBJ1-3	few	CASSVGWISGNTIYF	TGTGCCAGCAGCGTCGGATGGATATCTGGAAACACCATATATTTT
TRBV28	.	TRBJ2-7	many	CASSLHRSSYEQYF	TGTGCCAGCAGTTTACATAGGAGCTCCTACGAGCAGTACTTC
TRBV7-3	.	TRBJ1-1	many	CASSPDINTEAFF	TGTGCCAGCAGCCCCGACATTAACACTGAAGCTTTCTTT